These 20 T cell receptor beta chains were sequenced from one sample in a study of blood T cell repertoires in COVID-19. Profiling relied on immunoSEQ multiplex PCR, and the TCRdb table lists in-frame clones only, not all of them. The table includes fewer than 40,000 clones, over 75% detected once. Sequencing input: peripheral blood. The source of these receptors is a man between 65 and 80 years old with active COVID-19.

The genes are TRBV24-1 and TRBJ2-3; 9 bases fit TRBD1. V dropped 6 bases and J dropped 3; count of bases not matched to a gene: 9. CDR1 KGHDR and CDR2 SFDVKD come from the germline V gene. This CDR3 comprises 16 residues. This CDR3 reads CATSPSPGTGTDTQYF. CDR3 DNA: TGTGCCACCAGTCCATCCCCCGGGACAGGGACAGATACGCAGTATTTT.

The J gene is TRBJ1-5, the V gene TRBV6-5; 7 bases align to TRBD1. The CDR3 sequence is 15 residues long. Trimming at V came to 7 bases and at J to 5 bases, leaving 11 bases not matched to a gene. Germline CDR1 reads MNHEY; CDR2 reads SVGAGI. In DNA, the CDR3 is TGTGCCAGCATCCTCTGGACAGGAACTTATCAGCCCCAGCATTTT. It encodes CASILWTGTYQPQHF.

CDR3 sequence reads: CASSLGLAGEWFF. CDR3 nucleotides: TGTGCCAGCAGCTTAGGGCTAGCGGGAGAATGGTTCTTC. V and J are TRBV11-2 and TRBJ2-1, with TRBD2 identical over 10 bases. This CDR3 spans 13 amino acids. From germline, CDR1 is SGHAT and CDR2 FQNNGV. J was trimmed by 15 bases and V by 1 base; bases with no gene match: 6.

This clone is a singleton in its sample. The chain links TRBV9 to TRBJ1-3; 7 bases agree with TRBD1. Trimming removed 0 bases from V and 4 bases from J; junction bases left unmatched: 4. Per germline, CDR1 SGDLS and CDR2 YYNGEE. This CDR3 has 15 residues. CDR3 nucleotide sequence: TGTGCCAGCAGCGTAGATGAGGGGGCAGGAAACACCATATATTTT. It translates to CASSVDEGAGNTIYF. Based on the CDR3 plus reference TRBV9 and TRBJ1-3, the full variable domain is DSGVTQTPKHLITATGQRVTLRCSPRSGDLSVYWYQQSLDQGLQFLIQYYNGEERAKGNILERFSAQQFPDLHSELNLSSLELGDSALYFCASSVDEGAGNTIYFGEGSWLTVV.

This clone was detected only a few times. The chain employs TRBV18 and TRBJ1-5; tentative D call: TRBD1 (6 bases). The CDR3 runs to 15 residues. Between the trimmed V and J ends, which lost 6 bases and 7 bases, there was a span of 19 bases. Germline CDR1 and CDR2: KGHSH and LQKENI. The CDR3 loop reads CASSGTGGAVQPQHF. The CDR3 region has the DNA TGTGCCAGCTCTGGCACGGGGGGGGCCGTACAGCCCCAGCATTTT.

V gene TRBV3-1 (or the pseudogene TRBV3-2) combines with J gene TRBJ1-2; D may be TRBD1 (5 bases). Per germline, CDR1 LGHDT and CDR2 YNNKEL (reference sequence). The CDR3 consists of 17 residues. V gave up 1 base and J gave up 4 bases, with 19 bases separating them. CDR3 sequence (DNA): TGTGCCAGCAGCCAAGTACGAAGGAGCTGGGACTTCTATGGCTACACCTTC. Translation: CASSQVRRSWDFYGYTF.

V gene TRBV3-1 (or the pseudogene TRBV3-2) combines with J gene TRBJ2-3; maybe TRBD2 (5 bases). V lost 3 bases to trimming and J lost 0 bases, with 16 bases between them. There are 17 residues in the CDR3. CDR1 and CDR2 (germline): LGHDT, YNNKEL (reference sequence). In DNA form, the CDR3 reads TGTGCCAGCAGCCACCCCGGACTGTTCGGGAGCACAGATACGCAGTATTTT. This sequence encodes CASSHPGLFGSTDTQYF.

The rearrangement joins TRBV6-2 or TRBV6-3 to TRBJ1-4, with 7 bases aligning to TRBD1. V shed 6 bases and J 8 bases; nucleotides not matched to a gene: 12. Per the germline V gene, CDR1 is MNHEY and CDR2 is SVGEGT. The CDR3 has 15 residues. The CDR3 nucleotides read TGTGCCAGCAGCGCATCACAGGGGCCAAGAGAAAAACTGTTTTTT. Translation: CASSASQGPREKLFF.

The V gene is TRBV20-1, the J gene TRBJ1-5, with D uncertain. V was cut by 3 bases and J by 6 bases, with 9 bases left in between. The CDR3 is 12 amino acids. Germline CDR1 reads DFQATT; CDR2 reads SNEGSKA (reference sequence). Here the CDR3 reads CSASPGLQPQHF. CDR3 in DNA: TGCAGTGCTAGTCCCGGACTTCAGCCCCAGCATTTT.

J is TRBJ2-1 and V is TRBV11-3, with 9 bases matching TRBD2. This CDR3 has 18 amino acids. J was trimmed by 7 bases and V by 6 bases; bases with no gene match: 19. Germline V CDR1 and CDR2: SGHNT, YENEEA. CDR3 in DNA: TGTGCCAGCAGTAAAGAAGGATCTGCGGGAGGGGCTAGGAATGAGCAGTTCTTC. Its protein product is CASSKEGSAGGARNEQFF.

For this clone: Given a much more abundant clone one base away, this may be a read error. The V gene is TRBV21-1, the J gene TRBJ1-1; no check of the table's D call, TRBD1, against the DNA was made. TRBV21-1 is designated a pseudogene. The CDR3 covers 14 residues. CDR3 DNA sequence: TGTGCCAGCGGTCCTGGACAGAGGGACACTGAAGCTTTCTTT. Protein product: CASGPGQRDTEAFF.

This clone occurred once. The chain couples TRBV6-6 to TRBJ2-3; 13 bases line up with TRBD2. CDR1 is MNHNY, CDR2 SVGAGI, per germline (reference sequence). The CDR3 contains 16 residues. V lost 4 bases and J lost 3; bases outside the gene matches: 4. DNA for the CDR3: TGTGCCAGCAGTTTCCCGACTAGCGGGGGGACAGATACGCAGTATTTT. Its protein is CASSFPTSGGTDTQYF.

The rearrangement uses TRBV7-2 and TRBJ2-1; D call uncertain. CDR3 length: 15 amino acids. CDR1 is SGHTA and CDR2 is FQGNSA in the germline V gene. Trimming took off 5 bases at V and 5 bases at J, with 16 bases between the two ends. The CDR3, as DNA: TGTGCCAGCAGCCACCAAGCCTGGTACGACAATGAGCAGTTCTTC. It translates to CASSHQAWYDNEQFF. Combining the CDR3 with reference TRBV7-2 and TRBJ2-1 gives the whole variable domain GAGVSQSPSNKVTEKGKDVELRCDPISGHTALYWYRQSLGQGLEFLIYFQGNSAPDKSGLPSDRFSAERTGGSVSTLTIQRTQQEDSAVYLCASSHQAWYDNEQFFGPGTRLTVL.

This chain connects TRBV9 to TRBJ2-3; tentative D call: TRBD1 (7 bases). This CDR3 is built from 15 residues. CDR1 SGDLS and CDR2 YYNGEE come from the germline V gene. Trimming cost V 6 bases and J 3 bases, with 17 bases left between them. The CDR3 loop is CASNLGGRGTDTQYF. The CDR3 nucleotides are TGTGCCAGCAATTTGGGGGGCAGGGGGACAGATACGCAGTATTTT.

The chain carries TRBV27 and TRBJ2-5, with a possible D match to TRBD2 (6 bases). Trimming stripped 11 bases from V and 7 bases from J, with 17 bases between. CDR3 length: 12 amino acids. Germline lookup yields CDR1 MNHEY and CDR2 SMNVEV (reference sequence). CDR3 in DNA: TGTGCCTCTCACCCCGGGAGTGGGACCCAGTACTTC. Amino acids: CASHPGSGTQYF.

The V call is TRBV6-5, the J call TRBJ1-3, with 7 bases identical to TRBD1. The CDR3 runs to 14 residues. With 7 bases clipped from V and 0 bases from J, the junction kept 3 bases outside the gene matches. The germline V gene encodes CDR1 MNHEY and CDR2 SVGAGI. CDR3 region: CASKGQASGNTIYF. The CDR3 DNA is TGTGCCAGCAAAGGACAGGCCTCTGGAAACACCATATATTTT.

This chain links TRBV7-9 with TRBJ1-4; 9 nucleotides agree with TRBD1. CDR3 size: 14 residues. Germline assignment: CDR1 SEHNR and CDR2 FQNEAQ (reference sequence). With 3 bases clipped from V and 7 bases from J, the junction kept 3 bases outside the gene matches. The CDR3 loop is CASSLGTGREKLFF. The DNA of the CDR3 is TGTGCCAGCAGCTTGGGGACAGGGCGTGAAAAACTGTTTTTT.

CDR3: CASSPPGLAGAYEQFF. CDR3 bases: TGTGCCAGTAGTCCCCCCGGGCTAGCGGGGGCGTATGAGCAGTTCTTC. The chain couples TRBV19 to TRBJ2-1, with TRBD2 matching 10 bases. V lost 5 bases, J lost 8 bases, and 12 bases stayed unmatched. Germline V gene lookup returns CDR1 LNHDA and CDR2 SQIVND (reference sequence). CDR3 length equals 16 residues. Variable domain in full (rest from reference TRBV19 and TRBJ2-1): DGGITQSPKYLFRKEGQNVTLSCEQNLNHDAMYWYRQDPGQGLRLIYYSQIVNDFQKGDIAEGYSVSREKKESFPLTVTSAQKNPTAFYLCASSPPGLAGAYEQFFGPGTRLTVL.

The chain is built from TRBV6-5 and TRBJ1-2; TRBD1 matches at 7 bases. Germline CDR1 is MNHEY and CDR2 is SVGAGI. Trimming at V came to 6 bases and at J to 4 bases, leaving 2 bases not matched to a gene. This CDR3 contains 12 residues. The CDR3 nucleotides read TGTGCCAGCAGCGGGACAGCCTATGGCTACACCTTC. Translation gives CASSGTAYGYTF.

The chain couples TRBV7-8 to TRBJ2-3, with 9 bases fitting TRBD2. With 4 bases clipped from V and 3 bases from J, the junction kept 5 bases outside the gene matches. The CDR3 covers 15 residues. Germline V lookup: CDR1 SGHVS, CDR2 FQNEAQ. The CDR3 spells CASSSQLAGTDTQYF. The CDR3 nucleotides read TGTGCCAGCAGCTCCCAGCTAGCGGGGACAGATACGCAGTATTTT.